The rows below give T cell receptor beta chains drawn from one sample of a study of human T cells and chemical hapten exposure. MiXCR was run by TCRdb on the RACE reads, yielding one entry per CDR3 protein. Counted here are 300,000 to 450,000 distinct CDR3 sequences, roughly 4.8% occurring once; the ten biggest clones make up 2% to 2.5%. The sequenced sample was whole blood, obtained in connection with sensitization to the hapten diphenylcyclopropenone (DPC). All receptors derive from a woman aged 45-60 years with alopecia areata. Some clones in this sample may be carry-over from other donors' samples. Each CDR3 is given with its conserved first and last residue. A D gene is named only where the DNA matches it firmly. Clone size is given for some rows only: seen once, a few or many times, or a class if the clone is expanded.

J: TRBJ1-1; V: TRBV20-1; D: TRBD1; size: many; DNA: TGCAGTGCTAGACACAGGGGGACTGAAGCTTTCTTT; CDR3: CSARHRGTEAFF
J: TRBJ1-2; V: TRBV21-1; D: .; size: .; DNA: TGTGCCAGCAGCCTTCCCGGGCCACGACTCTATGGCTACACCTTC; CDR3: CASSLPGPRLYGYTF
J: TRBJ2-3; V: TRBV7-2; D: .; size: many; DNA: TGTGCCAGCAGCTTAGGTCTAGCATTCCCTAGCACAGATACGCAGTATTTT; CDR3: CASSLGLAFPSTDTQYF
J: TRBJ2-3; V: TRBV5-1; D: .; size: .; DNA: TGCGCCAGCAGCTTGGCCCAGGTAACAGATACGCAGTATTTT; CDR3: CASSLAQVTDTQYF
J: TRBJ1-2; V: TRBV24-1; D: .; size: many; DNA: TGTGCCACCGCCCAACACCCGGAGAACTATGGCTACACCTTC; CDR3: CATAQHPENYGYTF
J: TRBJ1-1; V: TRBV30; D: .; size: .; DNA: TGTGCCTGGAGTGTACGGAGTCTGGCGGCTGAAGCTTTCTTT; CDR3: CAWSVRSLAAEAFF
J: TRBJ2-5; V: TRBV5-1; D: .; size: many; DNA: TGCGCCAGCAGCTTGGATCCTGACGTAAAGACCCAGTACTTC; CDR3: CASSLDPDVKTQYF
J: TRBJ1-2; V: TRBV6-2/TRBV6-3; D: TRBD1; size: few; DNA: TGTGCCAGCAGTTACCCCGGACAGGAGTATGGCTACACCTTC; CDR3: CASSYPGQEYGYTF
J: TRBJ1-1; V: TRBV6-1; D: .; size: few; DNA: TGTGCCAGCAGCGGGACTTGGAGCACTGAAGCTTTCTTT; CDR3: CASSGTWSTEAFF
J: TRBJ2-3; V: TRBV9; D: TRBD1; size: many; DNA: TGTGCCAGCAGCACCGGGACAGGGTATCGAGATACGCAGTATTTT; CDR3: CASSTGTGYRDTQYF
J: TRBJ2-1; V: TRBV12-3/TRBV12-4; D: .; size: few; DNA: TGTGCCAGCAGTTTAGCACGAGCGGAGTGGAGCTCCTACAATGAGCAGTTCTTC; CDR3: CASSLARAEWSSYNEQFF
J: TRBJ2-3; V: TRBV18; D: TRBD2; size: few; DNA: TGTGCCAGCTCAGCCGGACTAGCGGGCAACACAGATACGCAGTATTTT; CDR3: CASSAGLAGNTDTQYF
J: TRBJ2-2; V: TRBV19; D: TRBD2; size: few; DNA: TGTGCCAGTCGACCTAGCGGGATCGGCGGGGAGCTGTTTTTT; CDR3: CASRPSGIGGELFF
J: TRBJ1-5; V: TRBV5-1; D: TRBD1; size: many; DNA: TGCGCCAGCAGCTTGGGGGCAGGGGGTCAGCCCCAGCATTTT; CDR3: CASSLGAGGQPQHF
J: TRBJ2-7; V: TRBV6-5; D: TRBD1; size: few; DNA: TGTGCCAGCAGCAGGACAGGGCCCCCCTACGAGCAGTACTTC; CDR3: CASSRTGPPYEQYF
J: TRBJ2-5; V: TRBV11-2; D: TRBD2; size: many; DNA: TGTGCCAGCAGCTCCGGGGGGGCAGTGGAGACCCAGTACTTC; CDR3: CASSSGGAVETQYF
J: TRBJ2-1; V: TRBV2; D: .; size: many; DNA: TGTGCCAGCAAGGGGAGAACAGGACAGTTCTTC; CDR3: CASKGRTGQFF
J: TRBJ2-5; V: TRBV12-3/TRBV12-4; D: TRBD2; size: .; DNA: TGTGCCAGCACCCGACTAGCGGAGGTACCTCAAGAGACCCAGTACTTC; CDR3: CASTRLAEVPQETQYF
J: TRBJ1-1; V: TRBV6-5; D: .; size: many; DNA: TGTGCCAGCAGTTACGACCAGGGGAGCACTGAAGCTTTCTTT; CDR3: CASSYDQGSTEAFF
J: TRBJ1-1; V: TRBV5-1; D: .; size: many; DNA: TGCGCCAGCAGCTTGGAATCAGCGGGTTTGGGTGAAGCTTTCTTT; CDR3: CASSLESAGLGEAFF
J: TRBJ2-3; V: TRBV6-2/TRBV6-3; D: TRBD2; size: many; DNA: TGTGCCAGCAGTCCCTATGGGGGGGGTCCTAGCACAGATACGCAGTATTTT; CDR3: CASSPYGGGPSTDTQYF
J: TRBJ2-1; V: TRBV24-1; D: TRBD2; size: many; DNA: TGTGCCACCAGTGATACCTCTACTAGCGGGGGGCCCAATGAGCAGTTCTTC; CDR3: CATSDTSTSGGPNEQFF
J: TRBJ1-1; V: TRBV6-2/TRBV6-3; D: .; size: many; DNA: TGTGCCAGCATTCCGGGCAGGGCTGAAGCTTTCTTT; CDR3: CASIPGRAEAFF
J: TRBJ2-4; V: TRBV12-3/TRBV12-4; D: TRBD1; size: many; DNA: TGTGCCAGCAGTTTAACAGGACAGGGAGTGGGCATTCAGTACTTC; CDR3: CASSLTGQGVGIQYF
J: TRBJ2-4; V: TRBV12-3/TRBV12-4; D: TRBD2; size: .; DNA: TGTGCCAGCAGCACGGGACTAGCGGGAGGAAAAAACATTCAGTACTTC; CDR3: CASSTGLAGGKNIQYF
J: TRBJ2-1; V: TRBV2; D: TRBD2; size: .; DNA: TGTGCCAGCAGACGACTAGCGGGGTTCTACAATGAGCAGTTCTTC; CDR3: CASRRLAGFYNEQFF
J: TRBJ1-1; V: TRBV18; D: .; size: few; DNA: TGTGCCAGCTCACCAATGGTTCCGAGTGAAGCTTTCTTT; CDR3: CASSPMVPSEAFF
J: TRBJ1-1; V: TRBV7-9; D: .; size: few; DNA: TGTGCCAGCAGCCTAAAAAGGATGAACACTGAAGCTTTCTTT; CDR3: CASSLKRMNTEAFF
J: TRBJ2-4; V: TRBV13; D: .; size: .; DNA: TGTGCCAGCAGCTCCCTGTCGGCCCCAGCCAAAAACATTCAGTACTTC; CDR3: CASSSLSAPAKNIQYF
J: TRBJ2-3; V: TRBV5-4; D: TRBD1; size: .; DNA: TGTGCCAGCAGCGGATGGGACAGGGCAGCAGATACGCAGTATTTT; CDR3: CASSGWDRAADTQYF
J: TRBJ1-2; V: TRBV14; D: .; size: many; DNA: TGTGCCAGCAGCCCTTCTATTGGATATGGCTACACCTTC; CDR3: CASSPSIGYGYTF
J: TRBJ2-7; V: TRBV7-9; D: TRBD1; size: many; DNA: TGTGCCAGCAGCTTGGGACAGGGTTTCCACGAGCAGTACTTC; CDR3: CASSLGQGFHEQYF
J: TRBJ2-7; V: TRBV4-2; D: .; size: many; DNA: TGTGCCAGCAGCCATCTAGCGAGCGACGAGCAGTACTTC; CDR3: CASSHLASDEQYF
J: TRBJ2-3; V: TRBV3-1; D: .; size: .; DNA: TGTGCCAGCAGCCGATCGTCCTGGGGGACAGATACGCAGTATTTT; CDR3: CASSRSSWGTDTQYF
J: TRBJ1-1; V: TRBV12-3/TRBV12-4; D: .; size: many; DNA: TGTGCCAGCAGTTTCTGGGAGAACACTGAAGCTTTCTTT; CDR3: CASSFWENTEAFF
J: TRBJ1-4; V: TRBV4-2; D: .; size: many; DNA: TGTGCCAGCAGCCAAGAATCGGGGTTCGATGAAAAACTGTTTTTT; CDR3: CASSQESGFDEKLFF
J: TRBJ1-3; V: TRBV12-3/TRBV12-4; D: .; size: .; DNA: TGTGCCAGCAGTTTGGGCACCTACTCTGGAAACACCATATATTTT; CDR3: CASSLGTYSGNTIYF
J: TRBJ2-7; V: TRBV12-3/TRBV12-4; D: .; size: many; DNA: TGTGCCAGCAGTTTTGAATCGGGGTACGAGCAGTACTTC; CDR3: CASSFESGYEQYF
J: TRBJ2-1; V: TRBV7-2; D: .; size: .; DNA: TGTGCCAGCCACATAAGTTTGGGGTTCTATGAGCAGTTCTTC; CDR3: CASHISLGFYEQFF
J: TRBJ2-7; V: TRBV20-1; D: .; size: many; DNA: TGCAGTGCCCCCAAAGGGTCCGAGCAGTACTTC; CDR3: CSAPKGSEQYF
J: TRBJ1-2; V: TRBV6-1; D: TRBD1; size: few; DNA: TGTGCCAGCACTCTCAGGGGGGCGAGTGGCTACACCTTC; CDR3: CASTLRGASGYTF
J: TRBJ2-3; V: TRBV5-1; D: .; size: many; DNA: TGCGCCAGCAGCTTGGAGGCGCCCACAGATACGCAGTATTTT; CDR3: CASSLEAPTDTQYF
J: TRBJ2-7; V: TRBV27; D: .; size: .; DNA: TGTGCCAGCAGTTTTACCGCAGGACCTTACGAGCAGTACTTC; CDR3: CASSFTAGPYEQYF
J: TRBJ2-3; V: TRBV7-2; D: TRBD1; size: many; DNA: TGTGCCAGCAGCCTCCCCGGACAGGGGGCTGCGGATACGCAGTATTTT; CDR3: CASSLPGQGAADTQYF
J: TRBJ2-6; V: TRBV29-1; D: .; size: many; DNA: TGCAGCACCGCAGATACTGGGGCCAACGTCCTGACTTTC; CDR3: CSTADTGANVLTF
J: TRBJ2-7; V: TRBV20-1; D: TRBD2; size: few; DNA: TGCAGTGCTATTATTTCAGCGGGGGGGCCAAGGGAGCAGTACTTC; CDR3: CSAIISAGGPREQYF
J: TRBJ2-2; V: TRBV20-1; D: TRBD2; size: .; DNA: TGCAGTGCTGAGGGACTAGAATTCACCGGGGAGCTGTTTTTT; CDR3: CSAEGLEFTGELFF
J: TRBJ1-4; V: TRBV27; D: .; size: many; DNA: TGTGCCAGCAGGTTCGGCGGTGCAACTAATGAAAAACTGTTTTTT; CDR3: CASRFGGATNEKLFF
J: TRBJ2-3; V: TRBV29-1; D: TRBD2; size: many; DNA: TGCAGCGTTGAGGGGGGGTCCTATACGCAGTATTTT; CDR3: CSVEGGSYTQYF
J: TRBJ2-1; V: TRBV19; D: .; size: .; DNA: TGTGCCAGTACCCACAGCGGGTCAGGGTTGGATGAGCAGTTCTTC; CDR3: CASTHSGSGLDEQFF